These 8 T cell receptor beta chains originate from one sample sequenced in a study of beta chain features in type 1 diabetes. Isolated RNA was reverse transcribed in full, so expressed TCRB transcripts were sequenced. Repertoires were generated with immunoSEQ multiplex PCR, while TCRdb's copy carries only in-frame clones and drops some. The sample shows 400,000 to 600,000 clones, roughly 30% of them seen only once. Sequences were obtained from naive CD4+ T cells from blood. The receptors here all came from a man aged 18-30 years in good health.

The chain carries TRBV29-1 and TRBJ2-7, with 9 bases identical to TRBD2. The trim removed 6 bases at V and 2 bases at J, leaving 14 bases unmatched. Per the germline V gene, CDR1 is SQVTM and CDR2 is ANQGSEA. The CDR3 totals 16 residues. The CDR3 sequence is CSVGQISGSAPYEQYF. As DNA, the CDR3 is TGCAGCGTGGGTCAAATTAGCGGGAGTGCCCCCTACGAGCAGTACTTC.

The chain carries TRBV19 and TRBJ2-3; TRBD2 aligns across 13 bases. The CDR3 loop spans 16 amino acids. V was clipped by 3 bases and J by 5 bases; unmatched bases: 5. Germline lookup yields CDR1 LNHDA and CDR2 SQIVND (reference sequence). CDR3 amino acids: CASSMWTSGRIDTQYF. DNA for the CDR3: TGTGCCAGTAGTATGTGGACTAGCGGGAGAATAGATACGCAGTATTTT.

This clone was seen only once. J is TRBJ2-5 and V is TRBV2; a possible D gene is TRBD2 (5 bases). Trimming removed 3 bases at V and 4 bases at J, with 9 bases between. The CDR3 totals 13 residues. Germline-derived CDR1 and CDR2 are SNHLY and FYNNEI. CDR3 coding DNA: TGTGCCAGCAGTGAGGACTCTCGAGAGACCCAGTACTTC. It encodes CASSEDSRETQYF.

This clone was found a few times. The CDR3: CASSPPADQETQYF. CDR3 DNA: TGTGCCAGCAGCCCTCCGGCAGACCAAGAGACCCAGTACTTC. This rearrangement joins TRBV28 to TRBJ2-5, with D uncertain. Germline CDR1 MDHEN, CDR2 SYDVKM. The CDR3 contains 14 residues. V lost 6 bases to trimming and J lost 0 bases, with 11 bases between them.

The J gene is TRBJ2-1, the V gene TRBV5-6; D may match TRBD1 or TRBD2 (5 bases each). V gave up 5 bases and J gave up 6 bases, with 15 bases separating them. Germline CDR1 is SGHDT and CDR2 is YYEEEE. This CDR3 comprises 14 residues. CDR3 in amino acids: CASRNQGRFNEQFF. The DNA of the CDR3 is TGTGCCAGCAGGAACCAGGGACGGTTCAATGAGCAGTTCTTC. Complete variable domain (other parts from reference TRBV5-6 and TRBJ2-1): DAGVTQSPTHLIKTRGQQVTLRCSPKSGHDTVSWYQQALGQGPQFIFQYYEEEERQRGNFPDRFSGHQFPNYSSELNVNALLLGDSALYLCASRNQGRFNEQFFGPGTRLTVL.

The chain couples TRBV2 to TRBJ2-3, with D perhaps matching TRBD2 (5 bases). CDR3 length equals 13 residues. V lost 6 bases and J lost 3, with 10 bases in between. Germline V gene lookup returns CDR1 SNHLY and CDR2 FYNNEI. The DNA for the CDR3 is TGTGCCAGCAGCGGACCGGGGACAGATACGCAGTATTTT. It codes for CASSGPGTDTQYF.

This clone was detected only a few times. The V and J genes are TRBV29-1 and TRBJ2-7; tentatively, D is TRBD2 (5 bases). V was clipped by 4 bases and J by 0 bases, with 19 bases between them. Germline V gene data show CDR1 as SQVTM and CDR2 as ANQGSEA. The CDR3 is 16 amino acids. CDR3 DNA: TGCAGCGTTGCCGCCCCCTTGCTAGGGAGCTCCTACGAGCAGTACTTC. Its protein product is CSVAAPLLGSSYEQYF.

The rearrangement links TRBV2 to TRBJ1-2; TRBD1 might be the D (5 bases). This CDR3 spans 13 amino acids. Germline V gene data show CDR1 as SNHLY and CDR2 as FYNNEI. Trimming took off 1 base at V and 6 bases at J, with 9 bases between the two ends. The CDR3 region is CASSEGQRDGYTF. CDR3 in DNA: TGTGCCAGCAGTGAAGGACAGCGGGATGGCTACACCTTC.